The rows below give T cell receptor beta chains drawn from one sample of a study of human thymus T cells. Clones were read by immunoSEQ multiplex PCR, and TCRdb kept only the in-frame ones, dropping some. This table has some 78,000 clones, around 96% appearing once. The source material was thymus tissue. These receptors all stem from a boy under three years old with a congenital heart defect but otherwise immunologically healthy. Each CDR3 is given with its conserved first and last residue. A D gene is named only where the DNA matches it firmly. Expanded clones get a size class; other rows say once, few or many, or leave the size out.

clone_size j_call d_call v_call cdr3_aa cdr3_nt
. TRBJ2-7 TRBD1 TRBV15 CATSRDQALTGQGVRTYEQYF TGTGCCACCAGCAGAGATCAAGCCCTAACTGGACAGGGGGTAAGGACCTACGAGCAGTACTTC
once TRBJ1-5 . TRBV7-2 CASSPLEGAGNQPQHF TGTGCCAGCAGCCCCCTCGAAGGTGCGGGCAATCAGCCCCAGCATTTT
. TRBJ2-7 . TRBV12-2 CASRSCQVGLYEQYF TGTGCAAGTCGCTCTTGCCAGGTAGGCCTCTACGAGCAGTACTTC
. TRBJ2-3 . TRBV28 CASSLSPGDTQYF TGTGCCAGCAGTTTATCTCCCGGTGATACGCAGTATTTT
. TRBJ2-5 . TRBV5-6 CASSLVTENQETQYF TGTGCCAGCAGCTTGGTTACAGAGAACCAAGAGACCCAGTACTTC
. TRBJ1-6 . TRBV6-1 CASSDRQINSPLHF TGTGCCAGCAGTGACCGGCAGATTAATTCACCCCTCCACTTT
once TRBJ2-7 TRBD2 TRBV5-4 CASSFFRGRVQKIYEQYF TGTGCCAGCAGCTTTTTTCGCGGGAGGGTCCAAAAAATCTACGAGCAGTACTTC
once TRBJ1-6 TRBD1 TRBV30 CAWSEGTASRDSPLHF TGTGCCTGGAGTGAGGGGACAGCCTCCCGGGATTCACCCCTCCACTTT
. TRBJ1-5 . TRBV7-8 CASSQPHLQDQPQHF TGTGCCAGCAGCCAACCTCATTTACAGGACCAGCCCCAGCATTTT
. TRBJ1-2 . TRBV9 CASSLRTFNYGYTF TGTGCCAGCAGCCTAAGGACGTTTAACTATGGCTACACCTTC
. TRBJ2-7 TRBD2 TRBV27 CASSPTRTSGRKWLYEQYF TGTGCCAGCAGTCCCACACGGACTAGCGGGAGAAAGTGGCTATACGAGCAGTACTTC
once TRBJ2-5 TRBD2 TRBV19 CASRGLAGGKETQYF TGTGCTTCGCGGGGACTAGCGGGAGGTAAAGAGACCCAGTACTTC
. TRBJ2-3 . TRBV7-2 CASSFRGEGTDTQYF TGTGCCAGCAGCTTCCGCGGGGAAGGGACAGATACGCAGTATTTT
. TRBJ1-6 . TRBV25-1 CASSEGRGSSPLHF TGTGCCAGCAGTGAGGGCAGGGGAAGTTCACCCCTCCACTTT
. TRBJ2-7 . TRBV7-6 CASSHTGTREQYF TGTGCCAGCAGCCATACCGGGACAAGGGAGCAGTACTTC
. TRBJ2-2 . TRBV9 CASSPGGRELFF TGTGCCAGCAGCCCTGGGGGTAGGGAGCTGTTTTTT
once TRBJ2-7 TRBD2 TRBV28 CASSSWTRLDEQYF TGTGCCAGCAGTTCCTGGACTAGGCTGGACGAGCAGTACTTC
. TRBJ1-1 . TRBV4-1 CASSQDLRGRGKNTEAFF TGCGCCAGCAGCCAAGATCTTCGGGGGCGGGGGAAGAACACTGAAGCTTTCTTT
. TRBJ1-1 . TRBV4-1 CASSRSQGNTEAFF TGCGCCAGCAGCCGGTCACAGGGGAACACTGAAGCTTTCTTT
. TRBJ1-1 . TRBV5-8 CASRLREDTEAFF TGTGCCAGTCGGCTGAGGGAGGACACTGAAGCTTTCTTT
. TRBJ2-1 . TRBV11-1 CASSPRPIGVDEQFF TGTGCCAGCAGCCCCCGCCCTATCGGGGTGGATGAGCAGTTCTTC
. TRBJ2-4 . TRBV5-6 CASSLAQSSKNIQYF TGTGCCAGCAGCTTGGCTCAGTCCTCCAAAAACATTCAGTACTTC
once TRBJ2-4 TRBD1 TRBV5-5 CASSLRLLQGASKNIQYF TGTGCCAGCAGCTTGAGGCTGCTGCAGGGGGCGTCCAAAAACATTCAGTACTTC
. TRBJ2-3 TRBD2 TRBV29-1 CSVDVTGTSQYF TGCAGCGTTGACGTCACCGGGACTAGTCAGTATTTT
. TRBJ1-3 . TRBV5-1 CASSAGRNLGNTIYF TGCGCCAGCAGCGCCGGACGGAATCTTGGAAACACCATATATTTT
. TRBJ2-3 TRBD2 TRBV4-1 CASSQGCLAGNNTDTQYF TGCGCCAGCAGCCAAGGCTGTCTAGCGGGGAATAACACAGATACGCAGTATTTT
. TRBJ2-1 TRBD2 TRBV10-2 CASSESWTSGKNEQFF TGCGCCAGCAGTGAGTCCTGGACTAGCGGGAAGAATGAGCAGTTCTTC
. TRBJ1-1 . TRBV27 CASSLSGCGGRNTEAFF TGTGCCAGCAGTTTATCTGGCTGCGGGGGAAGGAACACTGAAGCTTTCTTT
. TRBJ1-2 TRBD1 TRBV6-6 CASSLDRGDYGYTF TGTGCCAGCAGCCTTGACAGGGGTGACTATGGCTACACCTTC
. TRBJ1-3 . TRBV5-1 CASSPGRGTGNTIYF TGCGCCAGCAGCCCCGGAAGGGGCACTGGAAACACCATATATTTT
. TRBJ2-1 TRBD2 TRBV18 CASSPIRDSRGDNEQFF TGTGCCAGCTCACCGATCCGGGACTCCCGGGGGGACAATGAGCAGTTCTTC
once TRBJ2-5 TRBD1 TRBV27 CASRLRRDRGGETQYF TGTGCCAGCAGGCTGCGGAGGGACAGGGGGGGAGAGACCCAGTACTTC
. TRBJ2-1 TRBD2 TRBV27 CASSPSRELAGDNEQFF TGTGCCAGCAGTCCCTCCCGGGAACTAGCGGGTGACAATGAGCAGTTCTTC
. TRBJ2-3 TRBD2 TRBV9 CASSVSSGGCTDTQYF TGTGCCAGCAGCGTATCGAGCGGGGGGTGCACAGATACGCAGTATTTT
. TRBJ1-2 . TRBV6-5 CASSSSYGYTF TGTGCCAGCAGCTCAAGTTATGGCTACACCTTC
. TRBJ2-2 TRBD2 TRBV6-1 CASSEENGRDYKYTGELFF TGTGCCAGCAGTGAAGAGAACGGGCGGGACTACAAATACACCGGGGAGCTGTTTTTT
. TRBJ2-3 TRBD2 TRBV9 CASSARLAGGYTDTQYF TGTGCCAGCAGCGCGAGACTAGCGGGGGGGTACACAGATACGCAGTATTTT
. TRBJ2-7 TRBD2 TRBV27 CASSLSRLAGAYEQYF TGTGCCAGCAGTTTATCCCGGCTAGCGGGGGCCTACGAGCAGTACTTC
. TRBJ2-7 TRBD2 TRBV5-1 CASSQDVVLAGASSYEQYF TGCGCCAGCAGCCAGGATGTGGTGCTAGCGGGGGCCAGCTCCTACGAGCAGTACTTC
. TRBJ2-7 TRBD2 TRBV27 CASSPRTSGRHYEQYF TGTGCCAGCAGTCCGCGGACTAGCGGGAGGCACTACGAGCAGTACTTC
. TRBJ1-1 . TRBV4-3 CASSHHPLHPGTTEAFF TGCGCCAGCAGCCATCACCCTCTTCACCCTGGTACGACGGAAGCTTTCTTT
once TRBJ2-2 . TRBV23-1 CASRSQATGELFF TGCGCCAGCAGGTCCCAGGCCACCGGGGAGCTGTTTTTT
. TRBJ1-1 . TRBV19 CASTPAANTEAFF TGTGCCAGTACTCCGGCGGCGAACACTGAAGCTTTCTTT
. TRBJ2-5 TRBD2 TRBV11-2 CASSSIIAGEWRRETQYF TGTGCCAGCAGCTCGATTATAGCGGGAGAGTGGAGGAGAGAGACCCAGTACTTC
. TRBJ1-4 TRBD1 TRBV2 CASSLPGTGGSTNEKLFF TGTGCCAGCAGTCTCCCCGGGACAGGGGGTTCAACTAATGAAAAACTGTTTTTT
. TRBJ2-3 . TRBV12-5 CASVNRLGTDTQYF TGTGCTAGTGTCAACAGGTTAGGCACAGATACGCAGTATTTT
. TRBJ2-5 TRBD2 TRBV5-8 CASSPKAGTRTGETQYF TGTGCCAGCAGCCCAAAGGCCGGGACTAGAACCGGAGAGACCCAGTACTTC
. TRBJ2-2 TRBD2 TRBV28 CASSSIRTSGVNTGELFF TGTGCCAGCAGTTCAATTCGGACTAGCGGTGTCAACACCGGGGAGCTGTTTTTT
. TRBJ2-7 . TRBV11-3 CASSLGHKLSYEQYF TGTGCCAGCAGCTTGGGACACAAGCTCTCCTACGAGCAGTACTTC